The 8 T cell receptor beta chains below all came from one sample that was sequenced in a study of T cell responses to AZD1222 COVID-19 vaccine. The table came from immunoSEQ multiplex PCR; TCRdb's copy has only in-frame clones and leaves some out. Of 60,000 to 65,000 clones listed, 76% are singletons. Specimen: peripheral blood, collected on day 0 of AZD1222 vaccination. These receptors were obtained from an adult in good health.

This clone was picked up one time. The rearrangement uses TRBV13 and TRBJ1-5; TRBD1 might be the D (6 bases). The CDR3 runs to 15 residues. V was shortened by 0 bases and J by 6 bases, with 12 bases between the two germline ends. The V gene's germline CDR1 is PRHDT and CDR2 FYEKMQ (reference sequence). CDR3 nucleotide sequence: TGTGCCAGCAGCTTAGGCAGGGGTTACGGTCAGCCCCAGCATTTT. The encoded protein is CASSLGRGYGQPQHF.

The chain combines TRBV10-1 with TRBJ1-6, with a possible D match to TRBD1 (6 bases). The germline V gene has CDR1 WNHNN and CDR2 SYGVQD (reference sequence). The CDR3 runs to 14 residues. Trimming took off 0 bases at V and 10 bases at J, with 10 bases between the two ends. CDR3: CASSESGGGSPLHF. The CDR3 coding sequence is TGCGCCAGCAGTGAGTCAGGGGGAGGATCACCCCTCCACTTT.

The chain joins TRBV9 to TRBJ1-2; unclear D gene. This CDR3 region has 11 residues. Germline-derived CDR1 and CDR2 are SGDLS and YYNGEE. V gave up 3 bases and J gave up 6 bases, with 6 bases separating them. The CDR3 loop reads CASSALDGYTF. Written as DNA, the CDR3 is TGTGCCAGCAGCGCCTTAGATGGCTACACCTTC.

The DNA of the CDR3 is TGTGCCAGCAGCCTCCAGGGTGTTGACTATGGCTACACCTTC. This gives the protein CASSLQGVDYGYTF. The rearrangement uses TRBV6-2 or TRBV6-3 and TRBJ1-2, with D possibly being TRBD1 (5 bases). Germline V gene lookup returns CDR1 MNHEY and CDR2 SVGEGT. The CDR3 is 14 amino acids. V was clipped by 6 bases and J by 3 bases, with 14 bases between them.

Concerning this clone: Germline and junction disagree at one end, which may indicate a read error. The chain employs TRBV7-7 and TRBJ2-3, with D tentatively TRBD1 or TRBD2 (5 bases each). The CDR3 covers 13 residues. Germline lookup yields CDR1 SSHAT and CDR2 FNYEAQ (reference sequence). The CDR3 coding sequence is TGTGCTAGCAGCCGGGACCTGACCGATACGCAGTATTTT. It translates to CASSRDLTDTQYF.

Written as DNA, the CDR3 is TGTGCCAGCAGCCAAGAAGGAGGGCGCTCTGGAAACACCATATATTTT. This translates into CASSQEGGRSGNTIYF. V is TRBV3-1 (or the pseudogene TRBV3-2) and J is TRBJ1-3; D gene uncertain. Per germline, CDR1 LGHDT and CDR2 YNNKEL (reference sequence). Trimming cost V 0 bases and J 0 bases, with 9 bases left between them. The CDR3 consists of 16 residues.

The chain couples TRBV18 to TRBJ1-4; tentatively, D is TRBD1 (5 bases). The V end was cut by 0 bases, the J end by 7 bases, with 12 bases between. Germline V CDR1 and CDR2: KGHSH, LQKENI. This CDR3 has 15 residues. CDR3 residues: CASSPPSGEGEKLFF. CDR3 nucleotide sequence: TGTGCCAGCTCACCACCGTCGGGGGAGGGTGAAAAACTGTTTTTT.

CDR3 DNA: TGTGCCAGCAGCTTAAAAGGGGGCGATACCGGGGAGCTGTTTTTT. It codes for CASSLKGGDTGELFF. V and J are TRBV11-3 and TRBJ2-2; 7 bases match TRBD1. The CDR3 sequence is 15 residues long. V shed 2 bases and J 5 bases; nucleotides not matched to a gene: 5. Germline-derived CDR1 and CDR2 are SGHNT and YENEEA.